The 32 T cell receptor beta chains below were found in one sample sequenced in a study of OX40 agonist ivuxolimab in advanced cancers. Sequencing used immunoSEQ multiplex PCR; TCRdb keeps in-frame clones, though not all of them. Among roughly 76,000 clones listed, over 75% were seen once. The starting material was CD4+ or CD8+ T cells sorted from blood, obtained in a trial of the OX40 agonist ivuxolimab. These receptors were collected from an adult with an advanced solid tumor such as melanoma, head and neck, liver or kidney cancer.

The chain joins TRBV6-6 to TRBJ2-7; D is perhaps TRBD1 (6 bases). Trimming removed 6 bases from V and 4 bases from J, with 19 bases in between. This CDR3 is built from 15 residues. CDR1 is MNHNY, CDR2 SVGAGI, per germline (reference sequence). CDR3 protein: CASRLQRTEEYEQYF. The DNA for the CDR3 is TGTGCCAGCAGACTCCAAAGGACAGAGGAATACGAGCAGTACTTC.

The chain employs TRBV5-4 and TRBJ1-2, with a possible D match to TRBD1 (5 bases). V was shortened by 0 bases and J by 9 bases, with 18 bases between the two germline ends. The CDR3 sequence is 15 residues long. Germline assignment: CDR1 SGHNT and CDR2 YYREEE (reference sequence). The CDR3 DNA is TGTGCCAGCAGCTTGGCGGGGGGGTCTATGATCCGCTACACCTTC. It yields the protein CASSLAGGSMIRYTF.

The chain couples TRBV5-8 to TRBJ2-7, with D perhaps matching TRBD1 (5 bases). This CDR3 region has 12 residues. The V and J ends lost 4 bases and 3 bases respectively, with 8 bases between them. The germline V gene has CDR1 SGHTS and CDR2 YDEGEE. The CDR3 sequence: CASSRQGYEQYF. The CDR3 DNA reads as TGTGCCAGCAGCCGTCAGGGCTACGAGCAGTACTTC.

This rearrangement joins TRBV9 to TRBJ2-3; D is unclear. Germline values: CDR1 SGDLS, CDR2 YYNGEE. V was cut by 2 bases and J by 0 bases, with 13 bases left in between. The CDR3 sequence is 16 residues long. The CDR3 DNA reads TGTGCCAGCAGCGTCACCGTGTACTCTAGCACAGATACGCAGTATTTT. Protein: CASSVTVYSSTDTQYF.

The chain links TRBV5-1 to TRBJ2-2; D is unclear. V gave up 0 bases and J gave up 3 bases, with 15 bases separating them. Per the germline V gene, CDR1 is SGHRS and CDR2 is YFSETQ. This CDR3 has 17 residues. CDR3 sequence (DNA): TGCGCCAGCAGCTTGGGGTATGGGCTAGTAGACACCGGGGAGCTGTTTTTT. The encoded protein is CASSLGYGLVDTGELFF. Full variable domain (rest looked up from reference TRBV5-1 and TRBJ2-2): KAGVTQTPRYLIKTRGQQVTLSCSPISGHRSVSWYQQTPGQGLQFLFEYFSETQRNKGNFPGRFSGRQFSNSRSEMNVSTLELGDSALYLCASSLGYGLVDTGELFFGEGSRLTVL.

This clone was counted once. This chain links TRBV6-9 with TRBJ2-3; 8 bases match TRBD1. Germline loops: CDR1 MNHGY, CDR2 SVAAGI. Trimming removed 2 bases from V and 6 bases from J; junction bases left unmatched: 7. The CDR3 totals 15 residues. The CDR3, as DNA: TGTGCCAGCAGTTATCGGGGACAGGTTAGTGATACGCAGTATTTT. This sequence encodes CASSYRGQVSDTQYF.

This CDR3 is CATRKAGGYYNEQFF. CDR3 DNA: TGTGCCACCCGAAAGGCAGGGGGCTATTACAATGAGCAGTTCTTC. The chain couples TRBV7-2 to TRBJ2-1, with 8 nucleotides matching TRBD1. This CDR3 region has 15 residues. Germline V lookup: CDR1 SGHTA, CDR2 FQGNSA. J was trimmed by 4 bases and V by 10 bases; bases with no gene match: 12.

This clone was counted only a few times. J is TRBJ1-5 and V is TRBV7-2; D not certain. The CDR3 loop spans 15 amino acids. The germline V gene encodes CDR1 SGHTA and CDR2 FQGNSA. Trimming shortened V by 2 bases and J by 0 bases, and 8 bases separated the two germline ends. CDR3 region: CASSLTGSSNQPQHF. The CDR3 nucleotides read TGTGCCAGCAGCTTAACGGGATCTAGCAATCAGCCCCAGCATTTT.

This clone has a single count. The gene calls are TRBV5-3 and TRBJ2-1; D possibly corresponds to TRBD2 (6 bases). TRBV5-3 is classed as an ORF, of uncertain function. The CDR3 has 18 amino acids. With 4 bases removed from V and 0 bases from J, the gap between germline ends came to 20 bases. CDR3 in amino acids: CARSIVPLASCSYNEQFF. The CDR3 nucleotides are TGTGCCAGAAGCATTGTCCCCCTAGCGAGTTGCTCCTACAATGAGCAGTTCTTC.

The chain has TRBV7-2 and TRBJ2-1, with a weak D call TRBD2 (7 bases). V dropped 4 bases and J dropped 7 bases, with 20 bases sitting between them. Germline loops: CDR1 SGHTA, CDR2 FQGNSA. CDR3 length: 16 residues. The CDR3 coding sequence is TGTGCCAGCAGCTCCCCCAGCGGGATAGGGGGGAATGAGCAGTTCTTC. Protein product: CASSSPSGIGGNEQFF.

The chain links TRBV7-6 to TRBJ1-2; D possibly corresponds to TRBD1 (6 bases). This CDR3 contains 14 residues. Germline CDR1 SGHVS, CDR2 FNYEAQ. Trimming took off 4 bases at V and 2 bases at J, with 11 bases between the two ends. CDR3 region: CASSSGQTNYGYTF. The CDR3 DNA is TGTGCCAGCAGCTCCGGACAGACCAACTATGGCTACACCTTC.

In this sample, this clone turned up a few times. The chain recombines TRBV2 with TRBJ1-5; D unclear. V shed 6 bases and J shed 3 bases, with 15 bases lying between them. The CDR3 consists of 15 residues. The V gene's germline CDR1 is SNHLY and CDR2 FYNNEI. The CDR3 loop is CASRQLDSHNQPQHF. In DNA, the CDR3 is TGTGCCAGCAGGCAATTGGACTCCCACAATCAGCCCCAGCATTTT.

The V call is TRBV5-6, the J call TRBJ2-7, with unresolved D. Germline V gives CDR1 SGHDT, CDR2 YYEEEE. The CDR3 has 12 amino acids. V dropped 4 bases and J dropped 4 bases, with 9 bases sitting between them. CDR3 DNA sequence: TGTGCCAGCAGCAAAACAGAGTACGAGCAGTACTTC. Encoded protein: CASSKTEYEQYF.

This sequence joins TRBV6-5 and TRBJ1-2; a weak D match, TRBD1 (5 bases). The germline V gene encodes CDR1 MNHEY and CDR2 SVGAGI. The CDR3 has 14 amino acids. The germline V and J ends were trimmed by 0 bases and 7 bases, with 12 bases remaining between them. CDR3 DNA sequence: TGTGCCAGCAGTTACTCGGGCTTCGGGGGTGGCTACACCTTC. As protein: CASSYSGFGGGYTF.

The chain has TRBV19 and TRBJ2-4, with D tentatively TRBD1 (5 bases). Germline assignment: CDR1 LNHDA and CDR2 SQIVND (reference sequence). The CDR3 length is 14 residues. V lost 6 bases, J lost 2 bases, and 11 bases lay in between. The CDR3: CASRQGWTKNIQYF. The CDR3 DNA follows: TGTGCCAGTAGGCAGGGTTGGACCAAAAACATTCAGTACTTC.

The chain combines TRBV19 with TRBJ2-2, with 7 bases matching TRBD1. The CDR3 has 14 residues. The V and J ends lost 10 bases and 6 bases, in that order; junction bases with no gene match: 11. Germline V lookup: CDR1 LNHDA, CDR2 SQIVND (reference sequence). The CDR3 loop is CAIRDRERPGELFF. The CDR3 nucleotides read TGTGCCATACGAGACAGGGAACGGCCCGGGGAGCTGTTTTTT.

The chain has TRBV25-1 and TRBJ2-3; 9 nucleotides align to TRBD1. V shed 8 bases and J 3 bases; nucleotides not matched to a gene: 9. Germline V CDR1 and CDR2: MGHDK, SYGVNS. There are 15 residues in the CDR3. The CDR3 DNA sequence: TGTGCCAGCGGAACAGACAGGGGGAAGACAGATACGCAGTATTTT. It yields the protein CASGTDRGKTDTQYF. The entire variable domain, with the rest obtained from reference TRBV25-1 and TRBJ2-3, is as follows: EADIYQTPRYLVIGTGKKITLECSQTMGHDKMYWYQQDPGMELHLIHYSYGVNSTEKGDLSSESTVSRIRTEHFPLTLESARPSHTSQYLCASGTDRGKTDTQYFGPGTRLTVL.

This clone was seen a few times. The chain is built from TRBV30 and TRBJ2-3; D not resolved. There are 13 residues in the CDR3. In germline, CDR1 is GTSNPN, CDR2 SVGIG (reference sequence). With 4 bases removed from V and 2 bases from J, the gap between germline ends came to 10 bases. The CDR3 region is CAWNGVLTDTQYF. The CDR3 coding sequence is TGTGCCTGGAACGGCGTCCTCACAGATACGCAGTATTTT.

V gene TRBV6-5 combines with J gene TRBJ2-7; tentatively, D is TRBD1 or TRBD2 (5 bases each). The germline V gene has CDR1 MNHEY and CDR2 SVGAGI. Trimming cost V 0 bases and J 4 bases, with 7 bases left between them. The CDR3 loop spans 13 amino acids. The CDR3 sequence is CASSYSGEYEQYF. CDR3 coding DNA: TGTGCCAGCAGTTACTCGGGGGAGTACGAGCAGTACTTC.

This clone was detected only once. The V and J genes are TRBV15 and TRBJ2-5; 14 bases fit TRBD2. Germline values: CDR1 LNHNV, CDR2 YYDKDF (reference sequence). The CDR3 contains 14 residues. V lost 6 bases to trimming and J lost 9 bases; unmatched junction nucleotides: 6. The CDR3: CATRSGLAGAAQYF. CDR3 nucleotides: TGTGCCACCAGGTCGGGACTAGCGGGAGCGGCCCAGTACTTC.

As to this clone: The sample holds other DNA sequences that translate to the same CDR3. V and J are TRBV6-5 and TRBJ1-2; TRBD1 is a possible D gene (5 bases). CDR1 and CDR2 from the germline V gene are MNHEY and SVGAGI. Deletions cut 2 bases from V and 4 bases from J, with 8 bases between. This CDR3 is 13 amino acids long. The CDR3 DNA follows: TGTGCCAGCAGTTACCAGGGTTCCTATGGCTACACCTTC. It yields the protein CASSYQGSYGYTF.

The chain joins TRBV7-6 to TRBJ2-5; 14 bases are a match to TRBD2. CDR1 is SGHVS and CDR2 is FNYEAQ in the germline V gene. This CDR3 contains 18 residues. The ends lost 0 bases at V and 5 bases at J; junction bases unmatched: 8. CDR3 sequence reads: CASSLALGLAGVGETQYF. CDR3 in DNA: TGTGCCAGCAGCTTAGCTCTGGGACTAGCGGGGGTTGGGGAGACCCAGTACTTC.

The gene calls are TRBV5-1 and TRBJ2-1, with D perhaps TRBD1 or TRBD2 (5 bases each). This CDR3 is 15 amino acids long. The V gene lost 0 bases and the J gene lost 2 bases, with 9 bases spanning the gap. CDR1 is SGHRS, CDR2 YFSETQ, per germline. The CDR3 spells CASSLVVGAYNEQFF. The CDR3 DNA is TGCGCCAGCAGCTTGGTTGTGGGGGCCTACAATGAGCAGTTCTTC.

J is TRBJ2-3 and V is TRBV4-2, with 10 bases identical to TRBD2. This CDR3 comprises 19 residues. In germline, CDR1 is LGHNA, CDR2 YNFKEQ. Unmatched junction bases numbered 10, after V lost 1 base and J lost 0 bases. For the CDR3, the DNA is TGTGCCAGCAGCCAAGTCGCTAGCGGGAGCGGACGGAGCACAGATACGCAGTATTTT. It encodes CASSQVASGSGRSTDTQYF.

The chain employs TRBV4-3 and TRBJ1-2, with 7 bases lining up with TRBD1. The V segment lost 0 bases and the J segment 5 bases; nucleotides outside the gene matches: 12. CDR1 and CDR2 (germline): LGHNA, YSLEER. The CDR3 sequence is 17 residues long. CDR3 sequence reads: CASSQDGTADRGYGYTF. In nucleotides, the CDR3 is TGCGCCAGCAGCCAAGATGGGACAGCCGATAGGGGTTATGGCTACACCTTC.

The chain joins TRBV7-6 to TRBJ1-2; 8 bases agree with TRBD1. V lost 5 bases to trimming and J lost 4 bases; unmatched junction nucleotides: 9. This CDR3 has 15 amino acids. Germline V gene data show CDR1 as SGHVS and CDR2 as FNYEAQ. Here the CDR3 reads CASSLDRTGLYGYTF. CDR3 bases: TGTGCCAGCAGCCTGGATCGGACAGGGCTCTATGGCTACACCTTC.

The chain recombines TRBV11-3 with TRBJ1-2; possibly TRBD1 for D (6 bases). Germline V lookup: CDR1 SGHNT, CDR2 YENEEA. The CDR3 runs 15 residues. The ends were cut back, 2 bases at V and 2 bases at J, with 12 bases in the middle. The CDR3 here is CASSLSRGSNYGYTF. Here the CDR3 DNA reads TGTGCCAGCAGCTTAAGCAGGGGATCAAACTATGGCTACACCTTC.

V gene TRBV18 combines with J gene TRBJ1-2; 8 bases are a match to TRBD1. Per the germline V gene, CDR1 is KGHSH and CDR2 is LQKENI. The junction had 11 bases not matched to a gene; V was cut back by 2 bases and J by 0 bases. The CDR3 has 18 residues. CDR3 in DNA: TGTGCCAGCTCACCATCGGCAGGGGGCGATCTAGCTAACTATGGCTACACCTTC. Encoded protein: CASSPSAGGDLANYGYTF.

CDR3 sequence (DNA): TGTGCCAGCAGCTTAAGATGGACATCTCGCCACGAGCAGTACTTC. It specifies CASSLRWTSRHEQYF. The chain is built from TRBV7-3 and TRBJ2-7; possibly TRBD1 for D (5 bases). Trimming removed 1 base from V and 5 bases from J, with 15 bases in between. Germline V CDR1 and CDR2: SGHTA, FQGTGA. The CDR3 totals 15 residues.

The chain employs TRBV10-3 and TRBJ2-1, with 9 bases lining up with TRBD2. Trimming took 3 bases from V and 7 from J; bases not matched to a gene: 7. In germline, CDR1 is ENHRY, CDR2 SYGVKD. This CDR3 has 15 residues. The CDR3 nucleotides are TGTGCCATCAGTGACCCGGGACTAGCAATAAATGAGCAGTTCTTC. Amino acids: CAISDPGLAINEQFF.

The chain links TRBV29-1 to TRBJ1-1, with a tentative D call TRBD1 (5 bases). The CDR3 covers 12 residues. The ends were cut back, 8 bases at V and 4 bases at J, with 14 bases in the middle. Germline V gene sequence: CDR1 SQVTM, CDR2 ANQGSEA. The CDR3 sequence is CSLTRAGTEAFF. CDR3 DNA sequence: TGCAGCCTGACCAGGGCCGGCACTGAAGCTTTCTTT.

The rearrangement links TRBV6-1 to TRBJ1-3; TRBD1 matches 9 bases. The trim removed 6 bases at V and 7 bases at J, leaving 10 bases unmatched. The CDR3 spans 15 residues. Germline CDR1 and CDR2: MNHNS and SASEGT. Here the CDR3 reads CASSSSGTGSNTIYF. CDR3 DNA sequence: TGTGCCAGCAGCTCGTCTGGGACAGGGTCGAACACCATATATTTT.